This record concerns one TCR beta chain sequence. No antigen is known for it. These data come from a study of T cell responses to AZD1222 COVID-19 vaccine. Study-level points and caveats: The span of vaccine-associated CD4 TCRs extended across spike, with dominance at 160-218 and 743-854. Mostly white British, mostly female donors; authors suggested clonal diversity may be underestimated. At study baseline, merely five or six AZD1222 recipients were seropositive. The study sampled repertoires only after the peak T cell response.

The protocol was immunoSEQ multiplex PCR, while the TCRdb copy is restricted to in-frame clones and leaves out a portion. The sample lists tens of thousands of clones, around 90% occurring once. Looked up from germline, CDR1 is SNHLY and CDR2 is FYNNEI. The CDR3 length is 14 residues. J gave up 5 bases and V 6 bases, and 8 bases lay outside the gene matches. The receptor's source is an adult in good health. This chain links TRBV2 with TRBJ1-2; 8 nucleotides line up with TRBD1. The specimen was peripheral blood, collected on day 0 of AZD1222 vaccination. CDR3 sequence: CASSRTGMGYGYTF. The CDR3 DNA follows: TGTGCCAGCAGCCGGACAGGGATGGGGTATGGCTACACCTTC.